Included here is one T cell receptor (beta chain) sequence, with context. Its specificity is unknown. The CDR3 is made up of 14 amino acids. Germline V gives CDR1 SGDLS, CDR2 YYNGEE. The V gene lost 0 bases and the J gene lost 4 bases, with 9 bases spanning the gap. Assay: immunoSEQ multiplex PCR; the TCRdb copy retains only in-frame clones and omits some. The repertoire holds approximately 90,000 clones, with roughly three quarters as singletons. This sample was taken from a study of cytotoxic CD8 clonotypes in ibrutinib-treated CLL. Study-wide background: Included were 11 to 12 relapsed/refractory and approximately 15 treatment-naive patients, of whom fewer than 18 were IGHV unmutated. General study results and limits: Increased clonality at ibrutinib response gave way to a return toward baseline at progression.

V usage is TRBV9 and J usage is TRBJ2-3; D possibly corresponds to TRBD2 (5 bases). This sample comprised PBMCs, obtained after 24 months of ibrutinib treatment. The clonotype comes from a human donor with chronic lymphocytic leukemia. For the CDR3, the DNA is TGTGCCAGCAGCGTAGGGGGAGCAGCAGATACGCAGTATTTT. Translation: CASSVGGAADTQYF.